A selection of T cell receptor beta chains follows, all from one sample in a study of T cells in Graves' hyperthyroidism and ophthalmopathy. TCRdb redid the calling of the multiplex PCR reads with MiXCR, one entry per CDR3 protein. The data contain approximately 530,000 distinct CDR3 sequences, approximately 15% of them singletons. The source material was blood. Receptor source: a woman under 30 with Graves' hyperthyroidism. CDR3s include the opening cysteine and the closing phenylalanine or tryptophan. The D gene is left open where the match is weak.

D	J	V	CDR3
NA	TRBJ2-7	TRBV20-1	CSARGTLRAYEQYF
TRBD1	TRBJ1-4	TRBV30	CACRDRDEKLFF
NA	TRBJ2-3	TRBV4-1	CASSQGGVSWYTQYF
NA	TRBJ1-1	TRBV30	CACGRQNTEAFF
NA	TRBJ2-7	TRBV28	CASRSRGPALEQYF
NA	TRBJ1-6	TRBV10-3	CAISDPNSPLHF
NA	TRBJ1-1	TRBV20-1	CSAGGELANTEAFF
NA	TRBJ1-1	TRBV7-2	CASSLTGDAPWAFF
NA	TRBJ1-6	TRBV24-1	CATSGTGNSPLHF
NA	TRBJ2-3	TRBV5-8	CASRWGPRGTQYF
NA	TRBJ1-1	TRBV3-1	CASSQEGAAEAFF
NA	TRBJ1-1	TRBV12-3/TRBV12-4	CASSFAGTDTEAFF
NA	TRBJ2-1	TRBV12-3/TRBV12-4	CASSWRGRQSYNEQFF
NA	TRBJ2-7	TRBV14	CASSQVWPYEQYF
NA	TRBJ1-5	TRBV2	CASRGQPTGNQPQHF
NA	TRBJ2-3	TRBV7-3	CASSLMPPGKDTQYF
NA	TRBJ1-3	TRBV28	CASSTAGTLGNTIYF